A single sample is the source of the 11 T cell receptor beta chains below, sequenced in a study of OX40 agonist ivuxolimab in advanced cancers. Using immunoSEQ multiplex PCR, the repertoire was profiled, and TCRdb retains in-frame clones only, with some absent. This table holds tens of thousands of clones, roughly nine tenths found once. The material was CD4+ or CD8+ T cells sorted from blood, obtained in a trial of the OX40 agonist ivuxolimab. These receptors were collected from an adult with an advanced solid tumor such as melanoma, head and neck, liver or kidney cancer.

The V and J genes are TRBV7-9 and TRBJ1-1; no definite D call. Trimming took off 0 bases at V and 4 bases at J, with 12 bases between the two ends. The CDR3 consists of 15 residues. Germline CDR1 is SEHNR and CDR2 is FQNEAQ (reference sequence). The chain's CDR3 is CASSLAFLLGTEAFF. CDR3 bases: TGTGCCAGCAGCTTAGCATTCCTCCTGGGCACTGAAGCTTTCTTT.

This rearrangement joins TRBV7-9 to TRBJ2-7; D unresolved. With 1 base removed from V and 0 bases from J, the gap between germline ends came to 7 bases. The CDR3 length is 14 residues. CDR1 is SEHNR and CDR2 is FQNEAQ in the germline V gene (reference sequence). The CDR3 sequence is CASSLVQASYEQYF. The CDR3 coding sequence is TGTGCCAGCAGCTTAGTTCAGGCCTCCTACGAGCAGTACTTC.

The chain carries TRBV7-2 and TRBJ2-5; D is uncertain. The length of the CDR3 is 12 residues. Germline CDR1 is SGHTA and CDR2 is FQGNSA. V was pared by 5 bases and J by 5 bases, with 9 bases between. DNA for the CDR3: TGTGCCAGCAGCCCCCAAGGGGAGACCCAGTACTTC. Protein product: CASSPQGETQYF.

The CDR3 DNA reads TGCGCCAGCAGCTTGGACTTTGGGACACGGTCTAACACCATATATTTT. It yields the protein CASSLDFGTRSNTIYF. The rearrangement uses TRBV5-1 and TRBJ1-3; possible D gene TRBD1, 6 bases. Between the trimmed V and J ends, which lost 0 bases and 7 bases, there was a span of 17 bases. CDR3 size: 16 residues. The germline V gene has CDR1 SGHRS and CDR2 YFSETQ.

The chain is built from TRBV2 and TRBJ2-5; weak D call: TRBD2 (6 bases). The germline V and J ends were trimmed by 4 bases and 0 bases, with 12 bases remaining between them. The CDR3 covers 15 residues. The germline V gene encodes CDR1 SNHLY and CDR2 FYNNEI. The CDR3 nucleotides are TGTGCCAGCAGTGGTAGCGGAGACAACCAAGAGACCCAGTACTTC. This sequence encodes CASSGSGDNQETQYF.

This clone occurred once. Other DNA sequences in the same sample also yield this CDR3. This rearrangement joins TRBV18 to TRBJ2-7; D possibly matches TRBD1 or TRBD2 (5 bases each). V gave up 3 bases and J gave up 2 bases, with 14 bases separating them. Germline V gene data show CDR1 as KGHSH and CDR2 as LQKENI. This CDR3 has 15 residues. CDR3 in DNA: TGTGCCAGCTCACCCCTCCGTGGGGGAACCTACGAGCAGTACTTC. Translated, it gives CASSPLRGGTYEQYF.

This sequence joins TRBV10-2 and TRBJ1-4, with 9 bases fitting TRBD1. V dropped 5 bases and J dropped 5; count of bases not matched to a gene: 6. This CDR3 has 15 amino acids. The germline CDR1 and CDR2 sequences are WSHSY and SAAADI. CDR3 coding DNA: TGCGCCAGCAGTCTTCCGGGACAGGGAAATGAAAAACTGTTTTTT. As protein: CASSLPGQGNEKLFF.

The chain joins TRBV6-5 to TRBJ2-3; D is possibly TRBD1 (5 bases). The CDR3 consists of 12 residues. Per germline, CDR1 MNHEY and CDR2 SVGAGI. Trimming pared 5 bases from V and 8 bases from J, leaving 11 bases between. CDR3 in amino acids: CASSAQGSTQYF. The CDR3 bases are TGTGCCAGCAGTGCTCAGGGAAGTACGCAGTATTTT.

The V call is TRBV7-3, the J call TRBJ2-2; D perhaps matches TRBD2 (6 bases). The CDR3 consists of 15 residues. Per the germline V gene, CDR1 is SGHTA and CDR2 is FQGTGA. The V gene lost 5 bases and the J gene lost 3 bases, with 13 bases spanning the gap. The CDR3 region has the DNA TGTGCCAGCAGCCCAAAGCGGGCCTACACCGGGGAGCTGTTTTTT. Translation: CASSPKRAYTGELFF.

The rearrangement joins TRBV6-5 to TRBJ1-2, with a weak D call TRBD1 (5 bases). CDR1 and CDR2 from the germline V gene are MNHEY and SVGAGI. Deletions cut 2 bases from V and 8 bases from J, with 12 bases between. This CDR3 region has 13 residues. In DNA, the CDR3 is TGTGCCAGCAGTTACGGACCTGGGGGGGGCTACACCTTC. Protein sequence: CASSYGPGGGYTF.

The CDR3 coding sequence is TGTGCCAGCAGTTTGTCAGGGGCGAGAGGCTACACCTTC. As protein: CASSLSGARGYTF. The chain is built from TRBV28 and TRBJ1-2; TRBD1 might be the D (6 bases). CDR3 length: 13 amino acids. V lost 3 bases to trimming and J lost 8 bases, with 13 bases between them. Germline V gene data show CDR1 as MDHEN and CDR2 as SYDVKM.